One and the same sample provided the 23 T cell receptor beta chains below, sequenced in a study of T-cell reconstitution after alpha-beta-depleted transplantation in children. Preparation of the TCRbeta library involved a method that used unique molecular identifiers. Each CDR3 protein gets one entry after TCRdb re-called the PCR reads with MiXCR. The sample lists some 300,000 distinct CDR3 sequences; around 10% were seen once. Sequencing was performed on PBMCs, taken before TCRalphabeta/CD19-depleted stem cell transplant. All receptors come from a boy under two years old with acute myeloid leukemia, due to receive a stem cell transplant.

A few counts support this clonotype. This chain uses TRBV7-9 with TRBJ2-7; TRBD1 aligns across 8 bases. CDR1 SEHNR and CDR2 FQNEAQ come from the germline V gene (reference sequence). Trimming cost V 4 bases and J 3 bases; bases outside gene matches: 5. CDR3 length: 14 residues. The CDR3 nucleotides read TGTGCCAGCAGCTGGCAGGGGGCGGACTACGAGCAGTACTTC. It specifies CASSWQGADYEQYF.

The table lists this clonotype with many counts. The CDR3 DNA is TGTGCCAGCAGCGTAAAAGCAGGGTCTAGCCTGGGTTCACCCCTCCACTTT. Its protein is CASSVKAGSSLGSPLHF. The genes are TRBV9 and TRBJ1-6; D perhaps matches TRBD1 (5 bases). This CDR3 comprises 17 residues. Trimming left V 1 base short and J 9 bases short, with 20 bases between. Germline assignment: CDR1 SGDLS and CDR2 YYNGEE.

The chain uses TRBV2 and TRBJ2-7; 7 bases are a match to TRBD1. CDR1 and CDR2 (germline): SNHLY, FYNNEI. V gave up 4 bases and J gave up 6 bases; unmatched junction bases: 9. The CDR3 extends over 14 amino acids. The CDR3 DNA reads as TGTGCCAGCAGTGCCAGGGGGAAGGATGGCGAGCAGTACTTC. Translation gives CASSARGKDGEQYF.

Ten or more counts support this clonotype. The CDR3 DNA is TGTGCCAGCAGCTCCTATAGCGGGAGCCCCCCCTACGAGCAGTACTTC. This codes for CASSSYSGSPPYEQYF. The genes are TRBV5-6 and TRBJ2-7, with TRBD2 identical over 9 bases. The CDR3 has 16 amino acids. The germline CDR1 and CDR2 sequences are SGHDT and YYEEEE. V gave up 3 bases and J gave up 2 bases; unmatched junction bases: 9.

Details on this clonotype: A much more abundant neighbour one base away suggests this may be a read error. This rearrangement joins TRBV7-3 to TRBJ1-2, with D maybe TRBD1 (5 bases). The CDR3 consists of 13 residues. The germline gives CDR1 SGHTA, CDR2 FQGTGA. This CDR3 reads CASSLTGGDGYAF. The CDR3 DNA is TGTGCCAGCAGCTTAACTGGGGGGGATGGCTACGCCTTC.

Details on this clonotype: A single base separates this from a much larger clone, so it may be a read error. The chain employs TRBV21-1 and TRBJ2-1. TRBV21-1 counts as a pseudogene. The CDR3 contains 16 residues. CDR3 region: CASSKRKTGPHNEQFF. The CDR3 DNA is TGTGCCAGCAGCAAAAGGAAGACAGGGCCCCACAATGAGCAGTTCTTC.

The V call is TRBV5-1, the J call TRBJ2-2, with unresolved D. The CDR3 totals 16 residues. The ends were cut back, 0 bases at V and 2 bases at J, with 11 bases in the middle. Germline V lookup: CDR1 SGHRS, CDR2 YFSETQ. The DNA of the CDR3 is TGCGCCAGCAGCTTGGTGGCGCCCACAAACACCGGGGAGCTGTTTTTT. This translates into CASSLVAPTNTGELFF.

This clonotype came up many times. This chain uses TRBV20-1 with TRBJ1-1; the D is unclear. The CDR3 runs to 12 residues. The germline V and J ends were trimmed by 5 bases and 1 base, with 8 bases remaining between them. Germline values: CDR1 DFQATT, CDR2 SNEGSKA (reference sequence). CDR3 in DNA: TGCAGTGCTGGTAACACGAACACTGAAGCTTTCTTT. It yields the protein CSAGNTNTEAFF.

This clonotype showed up many times. This chain links TRBV20-1 with TRBJ2-3; the match to TRBD2 covers 11 bases. This CDR3 is 14 amino acids long. The V and J ends lost 3 bases and 1 base, in that order; junction bases with no gene match: 0. Per the germline V gene, CDR1 is DFQATT and CDR2 is SNEGSKA (reference sequence). Written as DNA, the CDR3 is TGCAGTGCTAGGACTAGCGGGGGCACAGATACGCAGTATTTT. It codes for CSARTSGGTDTQYF.

This clonotype occurred many times. CDR3 residues: CASSPRGTSDYNEQFF. The CDR3 DNA reads as TGTGCCAGCTCACCCCGAGGGACTAGCGACTACAATGAGCAGTTCTTC. The chain employs TRBV18 and TRBJ2-1, with 10 bases identical to TRBD2. From germline, CDR1 is KGHSH and CDR2 LQKENI. The CDR3 is 16 residues long. The V and J ends lost 3 bases and 3 bases, in that order; junction bases with no gene match: 5.

This clonotype came up many times. V usage is TRBV5-1 and J usage is TRBJ2-4; TRBD2 matches 9 bases. This CDR3 region has 16 residues. Germline CDR1 is SGHRS and CDR2 is YFSETQ. V shed 1 base and J 3 bases; nucleotides not matched to a gene: 5. The CDR3 coding sequence is TGCGCCAGCAGCTTGACAGCGGGAGGCGGCAAAAACATTCAGTACTTC. Encoded protein: CASSLTAGGGKNIQYF.

About this clonotype itself: The junction departs from the called germline gene at one end, perhaps through a read error. The V and J genes are TRBV7-2 and TRBJ2-5; 10 bases align to TRBD2. This CDR3 spans 15 amino acids. Looked up from germline, CDR1 is SGHTA and CDR2 is FQGNSA. CDR3 nucleotide sequence: TGTGCCGGCAGCTTGGGACTAGCGTACCAAGAGACCCAGTACTTC. Its protein product is CAGSLGLAYQETQYF.

This clonotype has just a few counts. This chain connects TRBV7-6 to TRBJ1-5; no firm D call. The V end was cut by 0 bases, the J end by 7 bases, with 13 bases between. Per the germline V gene, CDR1 is SGHVS and CDR2 is FNYEAQ. This CDR3 has 15 amino acids. The CDR3 is CASSLAPGKVQPQHF. DNA of the CDR3: TGTGCCAGCAGCTTAGCGCCGGGGAAGGTGCAGCCCCAGCATTTT. The full variable domain, completed using reference TRBV7-6 and TRBJ1-5, is GAGVSQSPRYKVTKRGQDVALRCDPISGHVSLYWYRQALGQGPEFLTYFNYEAQQDKSGLPNDRFSAERPEGSISTLTIQRTEQRDSAMYRCASSLAPGKVQPQHFGDGTRLSIL.

Ten or more counts support this clonotype. The chain employs TRBV27 and TRBJ1-5, with D tentatively TRBD1 (6 bases). V shed 3 bases and J shed 10 bases, with 19 bases lying between them. The CDR3 length is 15 residues. CDR1 is MNHEY and CDR2 is SMNVEV in the germline V gene (reference sequence). The CDR3 region has the DNA TGTGCCAGCAGTTTTAGGGGGGGGCCAGCAGGCCCCCAGCATTTT. Its protein product is CASSFRGGPAGPQHF.

The sample holds many counts of this clonotype. The chain couples TRBV18 to TRBJ2-7; D is undetermined. V lost 2 bases and J lost 5, with 10 bases in between. Looked up from germline, CDR1 is KGHSH and CDR2 is LQKENI. The CDR3 totals 13 residues. The CDR3 sequence: CASSPEQIHEQYF. CDR3 sequence (DNA): TGTGCCAGCTCACCAGAACAAATCCACGAGCAGTACTTC.

This clonotype occurred many times. The junction does not match germline at one end; this may be a read error. The genes are TRBV5-1 and TRBJ1-1; 7 positions match TRBD1. The CDR3 consists of 14 residues. Germline V lookup: CDR1 SGHRS, CDR2 YFSETQ. CDR3 amino acids: CASSSRTGNTEAFF. The CDR3 DNA reads as TGTGCCAGCAGTTCCCGGACAGGGAACACTGAAGCTTTCTTT.

This clonotype was seen at least ten times. This chain connects TRBV6-6 to TRBJ2-7, with TRBD1 matching 7 bases. The CDR3 loop spans 14 amino acids. CDR1 and CDR2 (germline): MNHNY, SVGAGI (reference sequence). V lost 2 bases, J lost 4 bases, and 5 bases stayed unmatched. CDR3 DNA: TGTGCCAGCAGTTACGACAGGGTTGGGTACGAGCAGTACTTC. Translation gives CASSYDRVGYEQYF.

This clonotype was counted at least ten times. This chain connects TRBV4-2 to TRBJ2-7; 10 nucleotides line up with TRBD2. CDR1 is LGHNA, CDR2 YNFKEQ, per germline. The CDR3 has 17 residues. V dropped 5 bases and J dropped 6; count of bases not matched to a gene: 16. The DNA of the CDR3 is TGTGCCAGCAGCTATCCCCATAGCGGGGGGAATCCCTCCGAGCAGTACTTC. It specifies CASSYPHSGGNPSEQYF.

This clonotype was found many times. This chain uses TRBV11-1 with TRBJ2-7; 8 bases are a match to TRBD1. Per germline, CDR1 SGHAT and CDR2 FQDESV (reference sequence). The trim removed 2 bases at V and 5 bases at J, leaving 8 bases unmatched. This CDR3 region has 15 residues. The CDR3 loop reads CASSLRTGLFHEQYF. The CDR3, as DNA: TGTGCCAGCAGCTTAAGGACAGGGTTGTTCCACGAGCAGTACTTC. The full variable domain, with the rest looked up from reference TRBV11-1 and TRBJ2-7, is EAEVAQSPRYKITEKSQAVAFWCDPISGHATLYWYRQILGQGPELLVQFQDESVVDDSQLPKDRFSAERLKGVDSTLKIQPAELGDSAMYLCASSLRTGLFHEQYFGPGTRLTVT.

This clonotype came up many times. The rearrangement links TRBV5-6 to TRBJ2-7; tentatively, D is TRBD2 (6 bases). Germline V gene sequence: CDR1 SGHDT, CDR2 YYEEEE. CDR3 length: 13 amino acids. Trimming cost V 0 bases and J 7 bases, with 11 bases left between them. The CDR3 nucleotides read TGTGCCAGCAGCTTGGTCGCGGGACGGGAGCAGTACTTC. Translation: CASSLVAGREQYF.

This clonotype was detected many times. In DNA form, the CDR3 reads TGCAGTGCCCAGTCAGGGGATCAGCCCCAGCATTTT. Residues: CSAQSGDQPQHF. The chain links TRBV20-1 to TRBJ1-5; D is perhaps TRBD1 (6 bases). The CDR3 is 12 amino acids. Trimming stripped 6 bases from V and 5 bases from J, with 11 bases between. Germline V gene data show CDR1 as DFQATT and CDR2 as SNEGSKA (reference sequence).

This clonotype was observed at least ten times. The chain uses TRBV7-2 and TRBJ2-5; TRBD1 matches 7 bases. Per germline, CDR1 SGHTA and CDR2 FQGNSA. There are 14 residues in the CDR3. V was pared by 4 bases and J by 4 bases, with 6 bases of the junction left unmatched. The CDR3 nucleotides read TGTGCCAGCAGCTCCCAGACAGGGCGAGAGACCCAGTACTTC. Residues: CASSSQTGRETQYF.

The chain has TRBV6-1 and TRBJ2-1, with D maybe TRBD2 (7 bases). The V gene's germline CDR1 is MNHNS and CDR2 SASEGT. V was clipped by 6 bases and J by 1 base, with 22 bases between them. The CDR3 is 18 residues long. The CDR3 sequence: CASSPGGWTSGSYNEQFF. The CDR3 nucleotides read TGTGCCAGCAGCCCGGGGGGCTGGACTAGTGGGTCCTACAATGAGCAGTTCTTC.